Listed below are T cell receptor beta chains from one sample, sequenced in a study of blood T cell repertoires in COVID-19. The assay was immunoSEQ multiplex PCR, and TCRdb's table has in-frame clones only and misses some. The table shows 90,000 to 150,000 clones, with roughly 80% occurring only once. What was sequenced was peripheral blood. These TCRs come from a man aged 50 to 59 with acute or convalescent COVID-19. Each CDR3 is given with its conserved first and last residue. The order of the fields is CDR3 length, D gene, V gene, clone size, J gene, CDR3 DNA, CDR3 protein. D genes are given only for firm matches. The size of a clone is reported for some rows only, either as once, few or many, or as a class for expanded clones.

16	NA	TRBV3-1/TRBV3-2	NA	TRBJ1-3	TGTGCCAGCAGCCGCCTACAGGGTTCTTCGGGAAACACCATATATTTT	CASSRLQGSSGNTIYF
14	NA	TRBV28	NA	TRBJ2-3	TGTGCCAGCAGTTTGCGGCGGGGACTAGATACGCAGTATTTT	CASSLRRGLDTQYF
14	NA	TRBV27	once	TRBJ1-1	TGTGCCAGCAGTTTCGCACTCCAGGGGACTGAAGCTTTCTTT	CASSFALQGTEAFF
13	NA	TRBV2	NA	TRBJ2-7	TGTGCCAGTACAGGGCAGCGGGACCACGAGCAGTACTTC	CASTGQRDHEQYF
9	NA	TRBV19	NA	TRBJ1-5	TGTGCTGCAGGGCAGCCCCAGCATTTT	CAAGQPQHF
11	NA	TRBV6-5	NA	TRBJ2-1	TGTGCCAGCAGTCCAAACAATGAGCAGTTCTTC	CASSPNNEQFF
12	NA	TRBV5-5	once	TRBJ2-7	TGTGCCAGCAGCTTGTCCGCCTACGAGCAGTACTTC	CASSLSAYEQYF
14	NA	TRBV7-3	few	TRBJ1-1	TGTGCCAGCAGCCCCCAGGGGTTGCACACTGAAGCTTTCTTT	CASSPQGLHTEAFF
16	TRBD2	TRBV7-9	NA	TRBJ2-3	TGTGCCAGCAGCTTCCCTACTAGCGGGTTGACAGATACGCAGTATTTT	CASSFPTSGLTDTQYF
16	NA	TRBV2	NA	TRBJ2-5	TGTGCCAGCAGAGATCCCGGGACACCCGGAGAAGAGACCCAGTACTTC	CASRDPGTPGEETQYF
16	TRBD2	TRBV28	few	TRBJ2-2	TGTGCCAGCAGTTTATCAAGGACTAGCGACCCCGGGGAGCTGTTTTTT	CASSLSRTSDPGELFF
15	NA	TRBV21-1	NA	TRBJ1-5	TGTGCCAGCAGCAAAGGGGAGGAACTAAATCAGCCCCAGCATTTT	CASSKGEELNQPQHF
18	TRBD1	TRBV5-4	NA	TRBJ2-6	TGTGCCAGCAGCTTATACAGGGGGGCTGAATCTGGGGCCAACGTCCTGACTTTC	CASSLYRGAESGANVLTF
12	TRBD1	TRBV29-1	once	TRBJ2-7	TGCAGCGTTGAGGGACAGGGCTTCGAGCAGTACTTC	CSVEGQGFEQYF
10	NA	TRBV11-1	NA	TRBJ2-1	TGTGCCAGCGGCCATAATGAGCAGTTCTTC	CASGHNEQFF
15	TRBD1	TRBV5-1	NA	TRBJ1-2	TGCGCCAGCAGCCCAAACGACAGGGATGGCTATGGCTACACCTTC	CASSPNDRDGYGYTF
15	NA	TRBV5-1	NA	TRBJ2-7	TGCGCCAGCAGCTTTTCCCCTCCCAGTGGCTACGAGCAGTACTTC	CASSFSPPSGYEQYF
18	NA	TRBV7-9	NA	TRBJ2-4	TGTGCCAGCAGCTCCCTAGGACTCGGAATACTAGCCAAAAACATTCAGTACTTC	CASSSLGLGILAKNIQYF
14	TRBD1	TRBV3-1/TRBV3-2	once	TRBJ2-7	TGTGCCAGCACCCCGGGACAGGGACCCTACGAGCAGTACTTC	CASTPGQGPYEQYF
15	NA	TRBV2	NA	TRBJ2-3	TGTGCCAGCAGTACAGGGAAAGCTTACACAGATACGCAGTATTTT	CASSTGKAYTDTQYF
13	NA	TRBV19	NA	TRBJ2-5	TGTGCCAGTAGTGGGAGCGGGTTTGAGACCCAGTACTTC	CASSGSGFETQYF
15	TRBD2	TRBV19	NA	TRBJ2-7	TGTGCCAGTAGTCCGGGACTAGCGGGCCTCTACGAGCAGTACTTC	CASSPGLAGLYEQYF
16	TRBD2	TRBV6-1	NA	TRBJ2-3	TGTGCCAGCAGTGGAAGCGGGGGGGCTGGCACAGATACGCAGTATTTT	CASSGSGGAGTDTQYF
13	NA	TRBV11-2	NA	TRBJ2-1	TGTGCCAGCAGCTTAGAGCCAGCAGGTGAGCAGTTCTTC	CASSLEPAGEQFF
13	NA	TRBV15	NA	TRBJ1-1	TGTGCCACCAGGAATACAGTGAACACTGAAGCTTTCTTT	CATRNTVNTEAFF
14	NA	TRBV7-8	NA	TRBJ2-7	TGTGCCAGCAGCTTAGCGTCGGGGGCCTACGAGCAGTACTTC	CASSLASGAYEQYF
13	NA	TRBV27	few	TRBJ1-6	TGTGCCAGCAGGCCCGCGGGGGGGGTAACCCTCCACTTT	CASRPAGGVTLHF
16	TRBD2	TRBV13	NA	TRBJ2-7	TGTGCCAGCAGTCTCACGGAGCTAGCGGGCCCATACGAGCAGTACTTC	CASSLTELAGPYEQYF
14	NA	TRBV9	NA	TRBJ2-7	TGTGCCAGCAGCGTAGGAGCAGGCCCCTACGAGCAGTACTTC	CASSVGAGPYEQYF
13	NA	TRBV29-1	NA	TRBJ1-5	TGCAGCGTTGGATCGGGATGGAACCAGCCCCAGCATTTT	CSVGSGWNQPQHF
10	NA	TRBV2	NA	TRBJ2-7	TGTGCCAGCAGTCTCTACGAGCAGTACTTC	CASSLYEQYF
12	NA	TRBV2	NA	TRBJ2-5	TGTGCCAGCAGTGAAAGTAGAGAGACCCAGTACTTC	CASSESRETQYF
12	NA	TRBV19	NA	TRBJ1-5	TGTGCCAGTAGGGCCAGGGGTCAGCCCCAGCATTTT	CASRARGQPQHF
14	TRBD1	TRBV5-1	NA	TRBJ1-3	TGCGCCAGCAGCTCGACAGGGGCTGGAAACACCATATATTTT	CASSSTGAGNTIYF
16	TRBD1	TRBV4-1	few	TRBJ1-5	TGCGCCAGCAGCCAAGCTGGGACAGCGACCAATCAGCCCCAGCATTTT	CASSQAGTATNQPQHF
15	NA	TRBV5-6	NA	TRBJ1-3	TGTGCCAGCAGCTTGGTTCAGGGTATTGGAAACACCATATATTTT	CASSLVQGIGNTIYF
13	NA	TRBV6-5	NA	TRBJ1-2	TGTGCCAGCCGAACAACGACTAACTATGGCTACACCTTC	CASRTTTNYGYTF
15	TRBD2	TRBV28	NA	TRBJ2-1	TGTGCCAGCAGTGCTCGGACTAGCGGGATGGTTGAGCAGTTCTTC	CASSARTSGMVEQFF
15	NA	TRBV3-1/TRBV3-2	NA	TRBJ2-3	TGTGCCAGCAGCCAAGACTCAGCGCTCACAGATACGCAGTATTTT	CASSQDSALTDTQYF
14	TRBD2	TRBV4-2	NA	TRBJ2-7	TGTGCCAGCAGCCCGGGACTAGCGGGGTACGAGCAGTACTTC	CASSPGLAGYEQYF
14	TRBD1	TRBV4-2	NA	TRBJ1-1	TGTGCCAGCAGTCGACAGGGTTCAGACACTGAAGCTTTCTTT	CASSRQGSDTEAFF
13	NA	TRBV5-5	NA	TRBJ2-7	TGTGCCAGCAGCCTGACAGTCTCCTACGAGCAGTACTTC	CASSLTVSYEQYF
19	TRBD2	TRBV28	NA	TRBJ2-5	TGTGCCAGCAGTTCCCCCCGGACTAGCGGACCTTCCCCCGGGGAGACCCAGTACTTC	CASSSPRTSGPSPGETQYF
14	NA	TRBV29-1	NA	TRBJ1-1	TGCAGCGTTGTGGTGGCAGGGTCGGGCACTGAAGCTTTCTTT	CSVVVAGSGTEAFF
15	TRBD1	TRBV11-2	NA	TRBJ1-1	TGTGCCAGCAGCTTAGATGCAGGGGGCGGCACTGAAGCTTTCTTT	CASSLDAGGGTEAFF
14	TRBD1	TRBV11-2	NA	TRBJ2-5	TGTGCCAGCTCCGGGACAGGGGGCCAAGAGACCCAGTACTTC	CASSGTGGQETQYF
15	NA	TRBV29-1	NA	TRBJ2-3	TGCAGCGGCCATGGGGGCCTTTATCTCACAGATACGCAGTATTTT	CSGHGGLYLTDTQYF
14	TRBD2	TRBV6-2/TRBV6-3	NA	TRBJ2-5	TGTGCCAGCAGCCCGGGACTAGCCCAGGAGACCCAGTACTTC	CASSPGLAQETQYF
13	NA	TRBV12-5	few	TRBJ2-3	TGTGCTAGTGGTTACGGACTAACAGATACGCAGTATTTT	CASGYGLTDTQYF
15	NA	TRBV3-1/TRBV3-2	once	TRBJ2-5	TGTGCCAGCAGCCAAGAGTCAGCGGGTGTAGAGACCCAGTACTTC	CASSQESAGVETQYF
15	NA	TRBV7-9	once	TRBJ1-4	TGTGCCAGCAGCTCCCCGACACTAGGAGGTGAAAAACTGTTTTTT	CASSSPTLGGEKLFF
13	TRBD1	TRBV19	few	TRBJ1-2	TGTGCCAGTAGTGACACAGGGGAAGGCGGCTACACCTTC	CASSDTGEGGYTF
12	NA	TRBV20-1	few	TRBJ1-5	TGCAGTGCTAGTGCCCGTTATCAGCCCCAGCATTTT	CSASARYQPQHF
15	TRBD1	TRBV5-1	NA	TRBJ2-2	TGCGCCAGCAGACCCGGGACAGGGTTTACCGGGGAGCTGTTTTTT	CASRPGTGFTGELFF
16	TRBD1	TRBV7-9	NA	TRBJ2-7	TGTGCCAGCAGCCTCAGTCGGACAGGGACCACCTACGAGCAGTACTTC	CASSLSRTGTTYEQYF